This entry describes one T cell receptor beta chain. Its antigen is unknown. CD4+ T cells that had been cultured provided DNA sequenced with the Oncomine TCR Beta short-read assay. TCRdb processed the PCR reads anew with MiXCR; each CDR3 protein has one entry. The table has 22,000 or so distinct CDR3 sequences, about two fifths seen once. The treatment here: approximately nine-day PBMC culture with coronavirus spike peptide pools or control peptides (ViraFEST assay). Negative selection separated CD4+ T cells from approximately 10-day cultures. This sample is part of a study of vaccination and CD4 T cells after COVID-19. The sample comprised CD4+ T cells from blood, cultured in vitro. The sequence came from a human donor who had recovered from COVID-19.

CDR3 DNA: TGTGCCAGCAGCAGAACAGGGGGCCCCAATCAGCCCCAGCATTTT. The encoded protein is CASSRTGGPNQPQHF. The genes are TRBV2 and TRBJ1-5; 9 nucleotides agree with TRBD1. V shed 6 bases and J 3 bases; nucleotides not matched to a gene: 6. CDR1 is SNHLY and CDR2 is FYNNEI in the germline V gene. This CDR3 region has 15 residues.